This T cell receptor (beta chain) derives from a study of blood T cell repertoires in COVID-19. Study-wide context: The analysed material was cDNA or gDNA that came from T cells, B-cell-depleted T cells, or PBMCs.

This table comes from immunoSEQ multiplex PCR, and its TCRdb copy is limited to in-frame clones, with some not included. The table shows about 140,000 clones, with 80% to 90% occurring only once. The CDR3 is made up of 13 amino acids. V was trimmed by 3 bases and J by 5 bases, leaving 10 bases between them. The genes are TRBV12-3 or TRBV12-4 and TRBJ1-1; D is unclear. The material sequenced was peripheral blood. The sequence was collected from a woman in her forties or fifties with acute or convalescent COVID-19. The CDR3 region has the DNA TGTGCCAGCAGTTTTGGTGCCGGGACTGAAGCTTTCTTT. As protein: CASSFGAGTEAFF.